This TCR beta chain is drawn from a study of beta chain features in type 1 diabetes. Study conclusions and caveats: Patients with Type 1 diabetes showed moderately but significantly shorter TCRB CDR3s in all four CD4+ subsets.

A remark on this clone: Its matching antigen is unknown.

Sorting that relied on CD45RO/CCR7/CD25/CD127/CD95/CD27 yielded CD4+ naive, central memory, regulatory and stem cell-like memory cells. The study reverse transcribed the entire isolated RNA, so it sequenced expressed TCRB transcripts. Measured with immunoSEQ multiplex PCR; TCRdb has only the in-frame clones, and not every one. The sample includes about 740,000 clones, around an eighth of them seen just once. The receptor comes from a young man with type 1 diabetes. Sequencing input: naive CD4+ T cells from blood.

CDR3 protein: CASRQTGVPFGYTF. The DNA for the CDR3 is TGTGCCAGTAGACAGACAGGGGTCCCCTTCGGCTACACCTTC. This chain connects TRBV19 to TRBJ1-2, with 8 bases lining up with TRBD1. Trimming at V came to 6 bases and at J to 8 bases, leaving 11 bases not matched to a gene. Germline V CDR1 and CDR2: LNHDA, SQIVND (reference sequence). The CDR3 spans 14 residues.